These 14 T cell receptor beta chains came from one sample sequenced in a study of blood T cell repertoires in COVID-19. Measured with immunoSEQ multiplex PCR; TCRdb has only the in-frame clones, and not every one. The sample has about 110,000 clones; about two thirds are singletons. The sequenced sample was peripheral blood. These receptors all stem from a human donor with acute or convalescent COVID-19. The donor label of this sample is uncertain.

The CDR3 region has the DNA TGTGCCAGCAGCAAAGGGACAGGGTCAAAGGGGGAGCTGTTTTTT. It is translated as CASSKGTGSKGELFF. The chain has TRBV21-1 and TRBJ2-2; TRBD1, the table's D call, was not compared with the DNA. TRBV21-1 is a pseudogene locus. The CDR3 covers 15 residues.

Ten or more counts support this clone. The V and J genes are TRBV11-3 and TRBJ2-7; D gene ambiguous. The CDR3 contains 13 residues. Germline CDR1 reads SGHNT; CDR2 reads YENEEA. V lost 0 bases to trimming and J lost 3 bases, with 6 bases between them. The CDR3 loop is CASSLEVSYEQYV. For the CDR3, the DNA is TGTGCCAGCAGCTTAGAGGTCAGCTACGAGCAGTACGTC.

The V and J genes are TRBV27 and TRBJ2-7; 8 nucleotides agree with TRBD2. The CDR3 sequence is 14 residues long. The J segment lost 7 bases and the V segment lost 3 bases, leaving 8 bases of the junction unmatched. Germline CDR1 MNHEY, CDR2 SMNVEV (reference sequence). CDR3 sequence: CASSFAGGRGEQYF. DNA for the CDR3: TGTGCCAGCAGTTTCGCGGGGGGACGAGGGGAGCAGTACTTC.

The table lists this clone with a count of one. The chain employs TRBV13 and TRBJ2-2; TRBD1 aligns across 7 bases. CDR1 and CDR2 from the germline V gene are PRHDT and FYEKMQ (reference sequence). The CDR3 is 19 amino acids. Losses at the gene ends were 5 bases for V and 4 bases for J; bases not matched to a gene: 19. The CDR3 nucleotides read TGTGCCAGCAGCCTCGCCTTTGAACCCTACAGGGGCGGCACCGGGGAGCTGTTTTTT. Translating it yields CASSLAFEPYRGGTGELFF.

The rearrangement uses TRBV5-1 and TRBJ2-7, with 10 nucleotides matching TRBD1. V lost 4 bases, J lost 4 bases, and 8 bases stayed unmatched. The CDR3 loop spans 15 amino acids. Per germline, CDR1 SGHRS and CDR2 YFSETQ. The CDR3 DNA sequence: TGCGCCAGCAGCAGAGACAGGACAGGGGGGTACGAGCAGTACTTC. Translated, it gives CASSRDRTGGYEQYF.

This clone was counted only a few times. This CDR3 is CASSLSGSASPLHF. DNA of the CDR3: TGTGCCAGCAGCTTGTCAGGGTCTGCTTCACCCCTCCACTTT. The rearrangement joins TRBV11-2 to TRBJ1-6; D is possibly TRBD1 (5 bases). With 3 bases removed from V and 9 bases from J, the gap between germline ends came to 12 bases. This CDR3 is built from 14 residues. The germline CDR1 and CDR2 sequences are SGHAT and FQNNGV.

The chain recombines TRBV2 with TRBJ1-3, with D maybe TRBD1 (5 bases). The CDR3 has 14 amino acids. The germline gives CDR1 SNHLY, CDR2 FYNNEI. V was clipped by 7 bases and J by 5 bases, with 15 bases between them. CDR3 coding DNA: TGTGCCAGCACCCTACAGGCTTCCAGAAACACCATATATTTT. Protein product: CASTLQASRNTIYF.

This clone was seen a handful of times. The rearrangement uses TRBV7-2 and TRBJ1-4, with 9 bases fitting TRBD1. The CDR3 is 14 residues long. Germline V gene sequence: CDR1 SGHTA, CDR2 FQGNSA. V dropped 1 base and J dropped 8; count of bases not matched to a gene: 2. CDR3 region: CASSLGGTGEKLFF. CDR3 in DNA: TGTGCCAGCAGCTTAGGGGGGACAGGGGAAAAACTGTTTTTT.

J is TRBJ2-5 and V is TRBV19, with TRBD1 identical over 10 bases. Germline CDR1 is LNHDA and CDR2 is SQIVND (reference sequence). The ends lost 5 bases at V and 7 bases at J; junction bases unmatched: 7. This CDR3 comprises 14 residues. The DNA of the CDR3 is TGTGCCAGTAGTGAGGACAGGGGGAGGGGGACCCAGTACTTC. Its translation is CASSEDRGRGTQYF.

This clone was detected a few times. The J gene is TRBJ2-7, the V gene TRBV7-8, with no clear D. Germline V gene lookup returns CDR1 SGHVS and CDR2 FQNEAQ. The ends were cut back, 1 base at V and 5 bases at J, with 15 bases in the middle. The CDR3 has 15 residues. The CDR3 bases are TGTGCCAGCAGCTTAGATAGGCAGCCCCTAGACGAGCAGTACTTC. Translation gives CASSLDRQPLDEQYF.

This clone showed up just a few times. The chain combines TRBV12-3 or TRBV12-4 with TRBJ2-1, with D tentatively TRBD1 (5 bases). V shed 6 bases and J shed 7 bases, with 7 bases lying between them. This CDR3 is built from 11 residues. The CDR3 DNA follows: TGTGCCAGCAGCCGACAGAATGAGCAGTTCTTC. It is translated as CASSRQNEQFF.

The gene calls are TRBV9 and TRBJ2-1, with 8 bases lining up with TRBD2. This CDR3 comprises 17 residues. The germline gives CDR1 SGDLS, CDR2 YYNGEE. J lost 7 bases, V lost 1 base, and 13 bases had no gene match. CDR3 sequence (DNA): TGTGCCAGCAGCGTATTAGGCCGGGGGGGGGCCCTGAATGAGCAGTTCTTC. It specifies CASSVLGRGGALNEQFF.

This rearrangement joins TRBV29-1 to TRBJ2-1; D might be TRBD1 (6 bases). The CDR3 extends over 14 amino acids. Germline CDR1 reads SQVTM; CDR2 reads ANQGSEA. The ends were cut back, 7 bases at V and 9 bases at J, with 22 bases in the middle. The CDR3 nucleotides read TGCAGCGCCTTACAGGGATTCAAGAGGGGTGAGCAGTTCTTC. This sequence encodes CSALQGFKRGEQFF.

The J gene is TRBJ1-3, the V gene TRBV3-1 (or the pseudogene TRBV3-2); the D gene is possibly TRBD1 (6 bases). The germline V gene has CDR1 LGHDT and CDR2 YNNKEL (reference sequence). V shed 1 base and J shed 4 bases, with 17 bases lying between them. The CDR3 is made up of 17 amino acids. CDR3 residues: CASSQVFLTGSGNTIYF. The CDR3 nucleotides read TGTGCCAGCAGCCAAGTGTTTCTGACAGGTTCGGGAAACACCATATATTTT.